This T cell receptor beta chain came from a study of human T cells and chemical hapten exposure. CDR3 size: 12 residues. Germline assignment: CDR1 GTSNPN and CDR2 SVGIG (reference sequence). Germline trimming cut 0 bases from V and 8 bases from J; bases unmatched to any gene: 2. MiXCR, applied by TCRdb to the 5' RACE reads, yields one record per CDR3 protein. The top ten hold about 3% of the sample, which has under 150,000 distinct CDR3 sequences, around a fifth seen once. Total RNA was isolated from whole blood that had not been fractionated. This receptor was taken from a human donor in good health. This rearrangement joins TRBV30 to TRBJ1-2; 8 bases are a match to TRBD1. The chain's CDR3 is CAWSVQGAGYTF. The CDR3 bases are TGTGCCTGGAGTGTGCAGGGGGCCGGCTACACCTTC.